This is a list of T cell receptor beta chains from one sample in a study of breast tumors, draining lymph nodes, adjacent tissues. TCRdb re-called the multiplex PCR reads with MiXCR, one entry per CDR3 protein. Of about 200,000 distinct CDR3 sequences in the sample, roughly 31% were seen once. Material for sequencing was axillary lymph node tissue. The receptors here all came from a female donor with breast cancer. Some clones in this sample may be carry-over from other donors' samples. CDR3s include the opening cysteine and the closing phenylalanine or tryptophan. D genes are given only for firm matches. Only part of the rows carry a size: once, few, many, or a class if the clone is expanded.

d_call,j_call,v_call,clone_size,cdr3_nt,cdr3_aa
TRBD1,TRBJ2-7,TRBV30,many,TGTGCCTGGAGTGTGACAGCCAGGGGGCTCTACGAGCAGTACTTC,CAWSVTARGLYEQYF
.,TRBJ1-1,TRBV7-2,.,TGTGCCAGCAGCTCGGGGACTTTTGAAGCTTTCTTT,CASSSGTFEAFF
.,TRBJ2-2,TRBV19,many,TGTGCCAGTAGTGCAAAGGGATATTCGAACACCGGGGAGCTGTTTTTT,CASSAKGYSNTGELFF
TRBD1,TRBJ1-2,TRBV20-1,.,TGCAGTGCCAGTTGGGGCGGGGGAGGGGGCCTCAACTATGGCTACACCTTC,CSASWGGGGGLNYGYTF
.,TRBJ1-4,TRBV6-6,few,TGTGCCAGCAGTCACTCTTCCCCACGGAAGGAAAAACTGTTTTTT,CASSHSSPRKEKLFF
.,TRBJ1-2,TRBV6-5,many,TGTGCCAGCAGCCGAACCGGGCCCCGGGGGAACTATGGCTACACCTTC,CASSRTGPRGNYGYTF
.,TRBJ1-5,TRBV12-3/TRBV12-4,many,TGTGCCAGCAGTTTAATGGGGGCCGATCAGCCCCAGCATTTT,CASSLMGADQPQHF
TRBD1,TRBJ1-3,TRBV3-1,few,TGTGCCAGCAGCCAATTCCCGGACAGGGACAGGACCGGAAACACCATATATTTT,CASSQFPDRDRTGNTIYF
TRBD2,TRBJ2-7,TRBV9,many,TGTGCCAGCAGCACGGGACTAGCGAGCTCCTACGAGCAGTACTTC,CASSTGLASSYEQYF
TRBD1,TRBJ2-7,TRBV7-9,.,TGTGCCAGCACCCCTATCGGGACAGGGAACTACGAGCAGCACTTC,CASTPIGTGNYEQHF
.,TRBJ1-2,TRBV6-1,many,TGTGCCAGCAGTGAAAGGGATGGCTACACCTTC,CASSERDGYTF
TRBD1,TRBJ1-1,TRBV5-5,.,TGTGCCAGCAGCTTGGACAGGGGGCGAGGGACTGAAGCTTTCTTT,CASSLDRGRGTEAFF
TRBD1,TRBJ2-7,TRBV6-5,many,TGTGCCAGCAGTTACAGGGACAGTACCTACGAGCAGTACTTC,CASSYRDSTYEQYF
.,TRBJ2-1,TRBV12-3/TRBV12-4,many,TGTGCCAGCAGTTTAGATGGGCGGCCTGGGTTCTTC,CASSLDGRPGFF
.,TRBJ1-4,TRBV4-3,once,TGCGCCAGCAGGTCCGGGACAAGAGGCGAAAAACTGTTTTTT,CASRSGTRGEKLFF
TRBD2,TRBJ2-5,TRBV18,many,TGTGCCAGCTCACCCCTAGCGGGAGAAGAGACCCAGTACTTC,CASSPLAGEETQYF